Presented here are 31 T cell receptor beta chains from one specimen sequenced in a study of T cell repertoires in cytomegalovirus infection. Their antigen targets remain unknown. MiXCR, run by TCRdb on the reads, gives a single entry per CDR3 protein. The sample carries about 920,000 distinct CDR3 sequences, roughly 31% recorded once. The material was cultured CD8+ T cells from PBMCs, obtained from culture after CMV antigen stimulation. Receptor source: a human donor in good health (CMV status not recorded). Some clones in this sample may be carry-over from other donors' samples.

The V and J genes are TRBV27 and TRBJ2-1; D ambiguous. Trimming stripped 1 base from V and 7 bases from J, with 8 bases between. CDR1 and CDR2 (germline): MNHEY, SMNVEV (reference sequence). The length of the CDR3 is 13 residues. CDR3 coding DNA: TGTGCCAGCAGTTTATTCAGCCGGAATGAGCAGTTCTTC. This codes for CASSLFSRNEQFF.

This chain uses TRBV27 with TRBJ1-2; no definite D call. Germline CDR1 MNHEY, CDR2 SMNVEV (reference sequence). The CDR3 length is 14 residues. V lost 2 bases, J lost 6 bases, and 13 bases lay in between. The CDR3 coding sequence is TGTGCCAGCAGTTTAGTCCCAAACCGAGATGGCTACACCTTC. Residues: CASSLVPNRDGYTF.

The V gene is TRBV4-1, the J gene TRBJ2-1; D call uncertain. V was cut by 0 bases and J by 7 bases, with 19 bases left in between. The CDR3 spans 17 residues. Germline V CDR1 and CDR2: MGHRA, YSYEKL. CDR3 coding DNA: TGCGCCAGCAGCCAAGACGAACCCTCCCAAGGGCGAAATGAGCAGTTCTTC. As protein: CASSQDEPSQGRNEQFF.

This clonotype was recorded a few times. The V call is TRBV4-1, the J call TRBJ1-5; no clear D. The CDR3 loop spans 15 amino acids. The germline V and J ends were trimmed by 0 bases and 0 bases, with 6 bases remaining between them. CDR1 and CDR2 (germline): MGHRA, YSYEKL. CDR3 protein: CASSQEHFSNQPQHF. DNA of the CDR3: TGCGCCAGCAGCCAAGAACACTTTAGCAATCAGCCCCAGCATTTT.

Of note for this clonotype: A read error may account for a junction end that differs from germline. This chain joins TRBV7-2 and TRBJ1-5; no reliable D call. Per the germline V gene, CDR1 is SGHTA and CDR2 is FQGNSA. The CDR3 extends over 15 amino acids. CDR3: CASSLAWESNQPRHF. Here the CDR3 DNA reads TGTGCCAGCAGCTTGGCCTGGGAAAGCAATCAGCCCCGGCATTTT.

On this clonotype: Compared with germline, one end of the junction differs, possibly owing to a read error. This chain joins TRBV19 and TRBJ2-1, with D unresolved. There are 15 residues in the CDR3. The germline CDR1 and CDR2 sequences are LNHDA and SQIVND (reference sequence). CDR3 amino acids: CASSTPDSSCNEQFF. The CDR3 bases are TGTGCCAGTAGTACGCCAGATAGTTCCTGCAATGAGCAGTTCTTC.

The chain is built from TRBV28 and TRBJ1-5; 9 bases line up with TRBD1. With V trimmed by 7 bases and J by 5 bases, 12 bases remained unmatched. CDR1 and CDR2 (germline): MDHEN, SYDVKM. The CDR3 contains 16 residues. The CDR3 DNA reads as TGTGCCAGCACCACATTACCGGGACAGGGATATCAGCCCCAGCATTTT. Residues: CASTTLPGQGYQPQHF.

This clonotype was seen a handful of times. The chain couples TRBV10-3 to TRBJ2-5; 9 bases fit TRBD1. J lost 6 bases, V lost 0 bases, and 23 bases had no gene match. Germline lookup yields CDR1 ENHRY and CDR2 SYGVKD. There are 21 residues in the CDR3. The CDR3 reads CAISESIERQRRDREVKTQYF. The CDR3, as DNA: TGTGCCATCAGTGAGTCGATCGAAAGGCAGAGACGGGACAGGGAAGTAAAGACCCAGTACTTC.

The V gene is TRBV7-9, the J gene TRBJ1-2; D not certain. Per germline, CDR1 SEHNR and CDR2 FQNEAQ (reference sequence). This CDR3 contains 12 residues. Trimming shortened V by 1 base and J by 8 bases, and 8 bases separated the two germline ends. CDR3 loop: CASSLGWQGYTF. Written as DNA, the CDR3 is TGTGCCAGCAGCTTAGGTTGGCAAGGCTACACCTTC.

The rearrangement joins TRBV7-2 to TRBJ2-1, with 9 bases matching TRBD1. Per the germline V gene, CDR1 is SGHTA and CDR2 is FQGNSA. Trimming at V came to 4 bases and at J to 3 bases, leaving 10 bases not matched to a gene. CDR3 length equals 17 residues. CDR3 protein: CASSWRQQGAYYNEQFF. Here the CDR3 DNA reads TGTGCCAGCAGCTGGCGGCAACAGGGGGCTTACTACAATGAGCAGTTCTTC.

This clonotype was found many times. This rearrangement joins TRBV7-9 to TRBJ1-5; 10 bases match TRBD1. CDR3 length equals 15 residues. Germline-derived CDR1 and CDR2 are SEHNR and FQNEAQ (reference sequence). J was trimmed by 5 bases and V by 4 bases; bases with no gene match: 5. The CDR3 DNA reads TGTGCCAGCAGCTCGACAGGGGGCATTTATCAGCCCCAGCATTTT. It yields the protein CASSSTGGIYQPQHF.

This clonotype was detected a few times. This chain links TRBV7-9 with TRBJ1-5; D might be TRBD1 (6 bases). Germline CDR1 and CDR2: SEHNR and FQNEAQ (reference sequence). V gave up 4 bases and J gave up 3 bases, with 19 bases separating them. This CDR3 spans 17 amino acids. The CDR3 coding sequence is TGTGCCAGCAGCTCTACCGGGGGCAGAGGGTACAATCAGCCCCAGCATTTT. It is translated as CASSSTGGRGYNQPQHF.

This clonotype has just a few counts. The rearrangement uses TRBV19 and TRBJ1-3, with a tentative D call TRBD1 (5 bases). Germline values: CDR1 LNHDA, CDR2 SQIVND (reference sequence). This CDR3 has 16 amino acids. V was cut by 7 bases and J by 3 bases, with 19 bases left in between. The CDR3 DNA reads TGTGCCAGTACCGATTCCCCCGGGACCCTTGGAAACACCATATATTTT. Encoded protein: CASTDSPGTLGNTIYF.

V gene TRBV6-8 combines with J gene TRBJ2-2, with 7 nucleotides matching TRBD1. The length of the CDR3 is 14 residues. With 8 bases clipped from V and 2 bases from J, the junction kept 5 bases outside the gene matches. Germline CDR1 is MNHGY and CDR2 is SAAAGT. The CDR3 DNA reads as TGTGCCAGCTGGGGGACAGAAAACACCGGGGAGCTGTTTTTT. Translated, it gives CASWGTENTGELFF.

With respect to this clonotype: The junction departs from the called germline gene at one end, perhaps through a read error. The V and J genes are TRBV6-6 and TRBJ2-2, with D possibly matching TRBD2 (5 bases). This CDR3 is 14 amino acids long. The germline V gene encodes CDR1 MNHNY and CDR2 SVGAGI (reference sequence). Here the CDR3 reads CASSYSNYAGEQFF. CDR3 nucleotides: TGTGCCAGCAGTTACTCGAACTACGCCGGGGAGCAGTTTTTT.

This clonotype has just a few counts. The chain recombines TRBV19 with TRBJ1-2; TRBD1 matches 10 bases. This CDR3 is built from 15 residues. Germline CDR1 is LNHDA and CDR2 is SQIVND (reference sequence). Trimming removed 2 bases from V and 7 bases from J; junction bases left unmatched: 7. The CDR3 region has the DNA TGTGCCAGTAGTATACCGCCGACAGGGGGCTTTGGCTACACCTTC. Its protein product is CASSIPPTGGFGYTF.

The table lists this clonotype with a few counts. The rearrangement joins TRBV7-2 to TRBJ2-3; the D is unclear. V lost 1 base, J lost 3 bases, and 11 bases lay in between. Germline V CDR1 and CDR2: SGHTA, FQGNSA. This CDR3 comprises 15 residues. CDR3 protein: CASSLVDQPTDTQYF. The CDR3, as DNA: TGTGCCAGCAGCTTAGTGGACCAACCAACAGATACGCAGTATTTT.

The rearrangement links TRBV6-6 to TRBJ2-5; TRBD2 matches 7 bases. Germline values: CDR1 MNHNY, CDR2 SVGAGI (reference sequence). This CDR3 spans 13 amino acids. Trimming removed 6 bases from V and 5 bases from J; junction bases left unmatched: 6. The CDR3 DNA is TGTGCCAGCAGGAGCGGGGTGAGGGAGACCCAGTACTTC. Its protein product is CASRSGVRETQYF.

The chain couples TRBV13 to TRBJ1-2; 8 bases fit TRBD1. Trimming at V came to 4 bases and at J to 5 bases, leaving 9 bases not matched to a gene. The CDR3 extends over 15 amino acids. Germline V gene sequence: CDR1 PRHDT, CDR2 FYEKMQ (reference sequence). As DNA, the CDR3 is TGTGCCAGCAGCTACAGGACAGGGAACGGGTATGGCTACACCTTC. The encoded protein is CASSYRTGNGYGYTF.

This clonotype showed up just a few times. The chain employs TRBV3-1 and TRBJ2-7; TRBD1 might be the D (5 bases). CDR1 and CDR2 (germline): LGHDT, YNNKEL (reference sequence). The V end lost 0 bases, the J end lost 1 base, and 16 bases lay between the germline ends. The CDR3 consists of 17 residues. DNA of the CDR3: TGTGCCAGCAGCCAAGATCAGGGCCTAAAAAGGTCCTACGAGCAGTACTTC. It yields the protein CASSQDQGLKRSYEQYF.

V and J are TRBV6-5 and TRBJ2-7; 11 bases map to TRBD2. The CDR3 length is 15 residues. V dropped 4 bases and J dropped 7; count of bases not matched to a gene: 9. Germline V gene sequence: CDR1 MNHEY, CDR2 SVGAGI. The chain's CDR3 is CASSFLAGGPLEQYF. The CDR3 DNA sequence: TGTGCCAGCAGTTTCCTAGCGGGGGGCCCGCTGGAGCAGTACTTC.

This clonotype has more than one count but fewer than ten. The chain carries TRBV6-5 and TRBJ2-2, with D uncertain. V gave up 2 bases and J gave up 2 bases, with 9 bases separating them. The CDR3 consists of 15 residues. CDR1 and CDR2 from the germline V gene are MNHEY and SVGAGI. CDR3 region: CASSYVSGNTGELFF. The CDR3 nucleotides read TGTGCCAGCAGTTACGTCAGTGGTAACACCGGGGAGCTGTTTTTT.

CDR3 nucleotide sequence: TGTGCCAGCAGTTTTGTGGCAGCCACCCGCTCCTATAATTCACCCCTCCACTTT. Translating gives CASSFVAATRSYNSPLHF. The chain employs TRBV27 and TRBJ1-6; D is unresolved. Per the germline V gene, CDR1 is MNHEY and CDR2 is SMNVEV (reference sequence). The V end was cut by 3 bases, the J end by 0 bases, with 15 bases between. The CDR3 has 18 amino acids.

This clonotype appeared a few times. This chain joins TRBV7-6 and TRBJ2-7; D is unclear. Trimming cost V 5 bases and J 0 bases, with 11 bases left between them. This CDR3 is built from 14 residues. Germline-derived CDR1 and CDR2 are SGHVS and FNYEAQ. CDR3 protein: CASSPRRSSYEQYF. CDR3 nucleotide sequence: TGTGCCAGCAGCCCCAGACGGAGCTCCTACGAGCAGTACTTC. Supplemented by reference TRBV7-6 and TRBJ2-7, the full variable domain reads GAGVSQSPRYKVTKRGQDVALRCDPISGHVSLYWYRQALGQGPEFLTYFNYEAQQDKSGLPNDRFSAERPEGSISTLTIQRTEQRDSAMYRCASSPRRSSYEQYFGPGTRLTVT.

V is TRBV2 and J is TRBJ1-2; D is undetermined. Trimming removed 0 bases from V and 6 bases from J, with 8 bases in between. This CDR3 has 13 residues. Germline V gene data show CDR1 as SNHLY and CDR2 as FYNNEI. This CDR3 is CASSEAPLNGYTF. DNA of the CDR3: TGTGCCAGCAGTGAAGCACCGCTCAATGGCTACACCTTC. The full variable domain, in which reference TRBV2 and TRBJ1-2 provide the parts outside the CDR3, is EPEVTQTPSHQVTQMGQEVILRCVPISNHLYFYWYRQILGQKVEFLVSFYNNEISEKSEIFDDQFSVERPDGSNFTLKIRSTKLEDSAMYFCASSEAPLNGYTFGSGTRLTVV.

This clonotype was counted ten times or more. The chain employs TRBV7-2 and TRBJ2-7, with TRBD1 as a possible D gene (5 bases). The CDR3 contains 14 residues. The V end lost 1 base, the J end lost 4 bases, and 11 bases lay between the germline ends. Germline-derived CDR1 and CDR2 are SGHTA and FQGNSA. The CDR3 sequence is CASSLVGVRYEQYF. In DNA form, the CDR3 reads TGTGCCAGCAGCTTAGTAGGGGTAAGGTACGAGCAGTACTTC.

The CDR3 here is CASSSLGRDTQYF. In nucleotides, the CDR3 is TGTGCCAGCAGCTCGTTAGGGCGGGATACGCAGTATTTT. The chain combines TRBV7-9 with TRBJ2-3; D remains unclear. Germline V gene lookup returns CDR1 SEHNR and CDR2 FQNEAQ (reference sequence). V was trimmed by 4 bases and J by 6 bases, leaving 11 bases between them. The CDR3 runs to 13 residues.

In this sample, this clonotype turned up many times. CDR3 loop: CASSLDTGTGAYNEQFF. As DNA, the CDR3 is TGTGCCAGCAGCTTGGACACCGGGACAGGGGCCTACAATGAGCAGTTCTTC. This chain connects TRBV7-9 to TRBJ2-1, with 10 positions matching TRBD1. CDR1 and CDR2 (germline): SEHNR, FQNEAQ (reference sequence). The CDR3 length is 17 residues. With 3 bases clipped from V and 2 bases from J, the junction kept 7 bases outside the gene matches.

This clonotype was counted many times. The chain combines TRBV27 with TRBJ1-5; 7 nucleotides line up with TRBD1. Unmatched junction bases numbered 5, after V lost 6 bases and J lost 0 bases. Germline assignment: CDR1 MNHEY and CDR2 SMNVEV (reference sequence). The CDR3 contains 15 residues. CDR3 region: CASSSGTASNQPQHF. CDR3 nucleotides: TGTGCCAGCAGCTCCGGGACAGCTAGCAATCAGCCCCAGCATTTT.

The V call is TRBV6-1, the J call TRBJ2-1; 7 nucleotides match TRBD1. Per the germline V gene, CDR1 is MNHNS and CDR2 is SASEGT. V lost 10 bases to trimming and J lost 3 bases; unmatched junction nucleotides: 3. The CDR3 loop spans 12 amino acids. In DNA form, the CDR3 reads TGTGCCAACAACAGGGGCTACAATGAGCAGTTCTTC. Protein product: CANNRGYNEQFF.

This clonotype was picked up many times. The junction and the germline gene differ at one end; a read error may be behind it. The chain couples TRBV19 to TRBJ2-7; 10 nucleotides line up with TRBD1. The germline V gene encodes CDR1 LNHDA and CDR2 SQIVND (reference sequence). The CDR3 extends over 14 amino acids. The DNA of the CDR3 is TGTGCCAGCAGTACCGGGACAGGGGCCTACGAGCAGTACTTC. Residues: CASSTGTGAYEQYF.